Listed here is a single T cell receptor beta chain. The target antigen is unknown. This record belongs to a study of shared clonotypes between healthy human individuals. Method: immunoSEQ multiplex PCR; TCRdb's copy keeps in-frame clones and lacks some. This sample carries approximately 82,000 clones, over 55% of them seen once, and the ten largest clones take about 51%. V lost 6 bases and J 2 bases, leaving 14 bases between the germline ends. Per the germline V gene, CDR1 is MNHEY and CDR2 is SMNVEV (reference sequence). There are 15 residues in the CDR3. Study outcomes and limitations: Researchers found naive subsets generally carried larger estimated richness than memory subsets.

The receptor comes from a man in his thirties or forties in good health. The specimen sequenced was memory CD8+ T cells sorted from blood. Noted subset: CD45RO+ cells pooled with CCR7-negative TemRA cells. The V call is TRBV27, the J call TRBJ1-5; D remains unclear. This CDR3 is CASREGRSGNQPQHF. DNA for the CDR3: TGTGCCAGCAGGGAGGGTCGGAGCGGCAATCAGCCCCAGCATTTT.